These T cell receptor beta chains were read from a single sample in a study of vaccination effects on CD4 cells after COVID-19. Generated by immunoSEQ multiplex PCR, the TCRdb table keeps only in-frame clones and is missing some. This sample has about 74,000 clones, with approximately 80% found just once. For these TCRs, the target antigens are not known. The material sequenced was CD4+ T cells from PBMCs cultured without peptide, taken before COVID-19 vaccination. All receptors derive from a human donor who received a COVID-19 vaccine. Each CDR3 is given with its conserved first and last residue. D genes are given only for firm matches. The listing skips clone size in some rows; elsewhere it reads once, few, many or a size class.

TRBV6-4	.	.	TRBJ2-1	TGTGCCAGCAGCCGCAACGCGGGGACTTACAATGAGCAGTTCTTC	CASSRNAGTYNEQFF
TRBV7-3	.	.	TRBJ1-2	TGTGCCAGCAGCCCTTGGACGGTTACTAACTATGGCTACACCTTC	CASSPWTVTNYGYTF
TRBV12-3/TRBV12-4	.	.	TRBJ1-1	TGTGCCAGCAGTTTTAGTGCGAACACTGAAGCTTTCTTT	CASSFSANTEAFF
TRBV24-1	.	.	TRBJ2-3	TGTGCCACCAGTGATTATAGCGGAAACACAGATACGCAGTATTTT	CATSDYSGNTDTQYF
TRBV19	once	TRBD1	TRBJ2-1	TGTGCCAGTAGTCAGGGACAGGGGGCAGGGGAGCAGTTCTTC	CASSQGQGAGEQFF
TRBV5-4	.	.	TRBJ1-2	TGTGCCAGCAGCCGGGACGGAGACTATGGCTACACCTTC	CASSRDGDYGYTF
TRBV7-8	few	TRBD1	TRBJ1-5	TGTGCCAGCAGCTTTGGGGAACAGGGGGTTAAGCATTTT	CASSFGEQGVKHF
TRBV5-3	.	.	TRBJ1-5	TGTGCCAGAAGCTTGGGGGCGGAAGGAAATCAGCCCCAGCATTTT	CARSLGAEGNQPQHF
TRBV27	.	TRBD1	TRBJ1-1	TGTGCCAGCAGTTTACAGGGGGCGACTGAAGCTTTCTTT	CASSLQGATEAFF
TRBV5-1	.	.	TRBJ2-3	TGCGCCAGCAGCTCCGAGGGTGATACGCAGTATTTT	CASSSEGDTQYF
TRBV18	.	.	TRBJ2-5	TGTGCCAGCTCAGTTAGTAGTCAAGAGACCCAGTACTTC	CASSVSSQETQYF
TRBV6-5	.	.	TRBJ1-2	TGTGCCAGCAGGCGACAGGACGGGTATGGCTACACCTTC	CASRRQDGYGYTF
TRBV24-1	.	TRBD2	TRBJ2-1	TGTGCCACCAGTGAGAGACGGAGCGGGGCCTACAATGAGCAGTTCTTC	CATSERRSGAYNEQFF
TRBV25-1	.	.	TRBJ2-5	TGTGCCAGCAGTGATATGGGGCGGGAGACCCAGTACTTC	CASSDMGRETQYF
TRBV29-1	.	.	TRBJ1-3	TGCAGCGTTGAACGGGGGTCTGGAAACACCATATATTTT	CSVERGSGNTIYF
TRBV24-1	.	.	TRBJ2-5	TGTGCCACCAGTGATTCCGGCAGGGAAGAGACCCAGTACTTC	CATSDSGREETQYF
TRBV19	.	.	TRBJ2-5	TGTGCCAGTAGTATAGGGACAAGGGGTCTAGAGACCCAGTACTTC	CASSIGTRGLETQYF
TRBV11-2	.	.	TRBJ2-3	TGTGCCAGCAGCTCCCGGCTAGCGGATACGCAGTATTTT	CASSSRLADTQYF
TRBV5-1	.	.	TRBJ2-2	TGCGCCAGCAGCCAGGATACAGGGAGCATCACCGGGGAGCTGTTTTTT	CASSQDTGSITGELFF
TRBV5-1	few	TRBD1	TRBJ1-5	TGCGCCAGCAGCTCCGGGACAGGGGTTGCTCAGCCCCAGCATTTT	CASSSGTGVAQPQHF
TRBV7-6	.	.	TRBJ2-1	TGTGCCAGCAGCGCACCGGGAATTTCCTACAATGAGCAGTTCTTC	CASSAPGISYNEQFF
TRBV4-1	.	TRBD2	TRBJ2-1	TGCGCCAGCAGCCTCGGGACTAACTACAATGAGCAGTTCTTC	CASSLGTNYNEQFF
TRBV24-1	few	.	TRBJ2-3	TGTGCCACCAGTCAGGGGCCCACAGATACGCAGTATTTT	CATSQGPTDTQYF
TRBV14	few	.	TRBJ1-6	TGTGCCAGCAGTCCGACCCTGGCCCATTCACCCCTCCACTTT	CASSPTLAHSPLHF
TRBV6-1	.	.	TRBJ2-7	TGTGCCAGCAGTGAATCCCCTATTGGTGGGACGGAGCATCCATTT	CASSESPIGGTEHPF
TRBV30	.	.	TRBJ2-3	TGTGCCTGGGGAGGGGGAAGAGGGGAGACAGATACGCAGTATTTT	CAWGGGRGETDTQYF
TRBV3-1/TRBV3-2	.	.	TRBJ1-2	TGTGCCAGCAGCCAAGATTCCGGAGGGACGGGCGGCTACACCTTC	CASSQDSGGTGGYTF
TRBV7-2	few	.	TRBJ1-5	TGTGCCAGCAGCTTACTGGGGGCCTGGCAGCCCCAGCATTTT	CASSLLGAWQPQHF
TRBV5-1	.	TRBD1	TRBJ2-2	TGCGCCAGCAGGGTCGGGACAGGGAACACCGGGGAGCTGTTTTTT	CASRVGTGNTGELFF
TRBV6-6	.	TRBD2	TRBJ2-3	TGTGCCAGCAGTCGGCTCAGGCTAGCGGGGGGGACTAGCACAGATACGCAGTATTTT	CASSRLRLAGGTSTDTQYF
TRBV2	.	TRBD2	TRBJ2-1	TGTGCCAGTCAAGGACTAGCGGGGGCTTACAATGAGCAGTTCTTC	CASQGLAGAYNEQFF
TRBV5-4	.	TRBD1	TRBJ2-5	TGTGCCAGCAGCCAGGGACAGGGTATTTGGGAGACCCAGTACTTC	CASSQGQGIWETQYF
TRBV11-2	few	TRBD1	TRBJ1-2	TGTGCCAGCAGCTTTCAGGACAGGGACTATGGCTACACCTTC	CASSFQDRDYGYTF
TRBV5-4	.	.	TRBJ1-4	TGTGCCAGCAGCTTGGGGTCGGGTGCAACTAATGAAAAACTGTTTTTT	CASSLGSGATNEKLFF
TRBV25-1	few	.	TRBJ2-5	TGTGCCAGCAGTGAATCCGGGTACCAAGAGACCCAGTACTTC	CASSESGYQETQYF
TRBV28	.	.	TRBJ1-1	TGTGCCAGCAGTTTCTACAGGGAGCGCACTGAAGCTTTCTTT	CASSFYRERTEAFF
TRBV6-5	.	.	TRBJ1-3	TGTGCCAGCAGTTACTCGGGGGGGGCCGGAAACACCATATATTTT	CASSYSGGAGNTIYF
TRBV5-8	.	.	TRBJ1-5	TGTGCCAGCAGCGTGGACGGAGATCAGCCCCAGCATTTT	CASSVDGDQPQHF
TRBV12-5	.	.	TRBJ2-5	TGTGCTAGTGGTTTGGACTCGACCCTGGGGACCCAGTACTTC	CASGLDSTLGTQYF
TRBV3-1/TRBV3-2	.	.	TRBJ2-3	TGTGCCAGCAGCCAAGGCTCGGGACTCATCACAGATACGCAGTATTTT	CASSQGSGLITDTQYF
TRBV7-3	.	.	TRBJ2-3	TGTGCCAGCAGCTCCTCTGGCTGGACAGATACGCAGTATTTT	CASSSSGWTDTQYF
TRBV19	.	.	TRBJ2-5	TGTGCCAGTAGTCTCCCGGGAGCAGAGACCCAGTACTTC	CASSLPGAETQYF
TRBV10-3	.	.	TRBJ1-2	TGTGCCATCAGTGAGCCCACTTCGACAGGCATCTATGGCTACACCTTC	CAISEPTSTGIYGYTF
TRBV5-6	.	.	TRBJ1-2	TGTGCCAGCAGATCAGGGGTCGGCTACACCTTC	CASRSGVGYTF
TRBV29-1	.	.	TRBJ2-5	TGCAGCGTGAAGGACGGGGCAGAGACCCAGTACTTC	CSVKDGAETQYF
TRBV5-1	few	TRBD1	TRBJ1-2	TGCGCCAGCAGCTCAGGGACAGTTTATGGCTACACCTTC	CASSSGTVYGYTF
TRBV4-3	few	.	TRBJ1-3	TGCGCCAGCAGCCAAGATTTGATGTTGGTAGGCCGAAACACCATATATTTT	CASSQDLMLVGRNTIYF
TRBV25-1	.	TRBD1	TRBJ1-4	TGTGCCAGCAGTGAATCTAGGGGGCTTAATGAAAAACTGTTTTTT	CASSESRGLNEKLFF
TRBV5-5	.	.	TRBJ1-1	TGTGCCAGCAGCTTGGGCCTGGGGGCGAACACTGAAGCTTTCTTT	CASSLGLGANTEAFF
TRBV5-1	.	.	TRBJ1-6	TGCGCCAGCCGTGTAAACATCCAGACCACCTATAATTCACCCCTCCACTTT	CASRVNIQTTYNSPLHF
TRBV4-2	.	TRBD1	TRBJ2-3	TGTGCCAGCAGCCATTATCGGGACAGGGCGGGCACAGATACGCAGTATTTT	CASSHYRDRAGTDTQYF
TRBV29-1	.	.	TRBJ2-4	TGCAGCGTTCGGACTGAAAACATTCAGTACTTC	CSVRTENIQYF
TRBV28	.	.	TRBJ1-3	TGTGCCAGCAATGACTCTGGAAACACCATATATTTT	CASNDSGNTIYF
TRBV6-1	.	.	TRBJ1-5	TGTGCCAGCAGTGAATATAAGGGGCGAAATGGTCAGCCCCAGCATTTT	CASSEYKGRNGQPQHF
TRBV20-1	.	TRBD2	TRBJ2-1	TGCAGTGCTAGTATGCTAGCGGGGGCGATGAAGCAGTTCTTC	CSASMLAGAMKQFF
TRBV9	.	.	TRBJ1-3	TGTGCCAGCAGCGTAGTGGGGGGAGCAGGAAACACCATATATTTT	CASSVVGGAGNTIYF
TRBV12-3/TRBV12-4	.	TRBD1	TRBJ1-1	TGTGCCAGCAATAAACAGGGGAGCACTGAAGCTTTCTTT	CASNKQGSTEAFF
TRBV29-1	few	.	TRBJ1-1	TGCAGCGTTGACAGCCTTCAAGACACTGAAGCTTTCTTT	CSVDSLQDTEAFF
TRBV5-1	.	.	TRBJ2-2	TGCGCCAGCAGCTTGGGGCTAGGAAACACCGGGGAGCTGTTTTTT	CASSLGLGNTGELFF
TRBV24-1	.	.	TRBJ2-3	TGTGCCACCAGTGATTTCCGGGGTGGGGATACGCAGTATTTT	CATSDFRGGDTQYF